Reported below is one T cell receptor beta chain. Libraries were prepared by immunoSEQ multiplex PCR; TCRdb keeps only in-frame clonotypes and omits some of them. This table has around 310,000 clones, roughly 91% appearing once. Self-reported history from a screening survey and questionnaire set each donor's cohort. V gave up 8 bases and J gave up 3 bases; unmatched junction bases: 8. CDR3 length equals 15 residues. Germline V CDR1 and CDR2: SGHTA, FQGNSA. The data are from a study of blood T cell repertoires in COVID-19. This sequence was found in a woman in her 30s who had recovered from COVID-19. This chain joins TRBV7-2 and TRBJ2-2; 8 bases agree with TRBD1. The sample was PBMCs or T cells enriched from blood (not recorded which). The CDR3 DNA reads TGTGCCAGCCGATCTAGGACAGGGTACACCGGGGAGCTGTTTTTT. Amino acid sequence: CASRSRTGYTGELFF.